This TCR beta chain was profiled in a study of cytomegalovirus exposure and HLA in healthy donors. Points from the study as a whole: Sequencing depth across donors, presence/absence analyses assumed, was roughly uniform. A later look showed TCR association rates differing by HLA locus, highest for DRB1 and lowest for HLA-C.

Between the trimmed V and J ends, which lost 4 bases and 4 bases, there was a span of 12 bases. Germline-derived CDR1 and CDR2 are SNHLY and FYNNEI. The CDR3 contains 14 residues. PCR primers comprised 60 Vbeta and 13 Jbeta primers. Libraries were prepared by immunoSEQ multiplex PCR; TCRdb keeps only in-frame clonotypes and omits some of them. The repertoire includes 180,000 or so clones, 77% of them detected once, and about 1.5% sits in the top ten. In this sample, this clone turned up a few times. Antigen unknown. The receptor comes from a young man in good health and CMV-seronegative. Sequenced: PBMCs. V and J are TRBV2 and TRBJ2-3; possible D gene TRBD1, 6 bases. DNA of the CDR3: TGTGCCAGCAGTGGGATCCAGGGGTCAGATACGCAGTATTTT. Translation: CASSGIQGSDTQYF.